The source of this T cell receptor (beta chain) is a study of blood T cell repertoires in COVID-19. Sequencing was performed with immunoSEQ multiplex PCR; in TCRdb, only in-frame clones are kept and a portion is missing. Among 120,000 or so clones, roughly 80% were seen once, and the ten largest hold roughly 5%. Germline values: CDR1 SGHNT, CDR2 YENEEA. CDR3 length: 11 residues. Trimming shortened V by 5 bases and J by 4 bases, and 2 bases separated the two germline ends. Sequencing was carried out using peripheral blood. The chain carries TRBV11-3 and TRBJ1-4; D gene unclear. The TCR comes from a man in his sixties with acute or convalescent COVID-19. As DNA, the CDR3 is TGTGCCAGCAGCCTTAATGAAAAACTGTTTTTT. Encoded protein: CASSLNEKLFF.